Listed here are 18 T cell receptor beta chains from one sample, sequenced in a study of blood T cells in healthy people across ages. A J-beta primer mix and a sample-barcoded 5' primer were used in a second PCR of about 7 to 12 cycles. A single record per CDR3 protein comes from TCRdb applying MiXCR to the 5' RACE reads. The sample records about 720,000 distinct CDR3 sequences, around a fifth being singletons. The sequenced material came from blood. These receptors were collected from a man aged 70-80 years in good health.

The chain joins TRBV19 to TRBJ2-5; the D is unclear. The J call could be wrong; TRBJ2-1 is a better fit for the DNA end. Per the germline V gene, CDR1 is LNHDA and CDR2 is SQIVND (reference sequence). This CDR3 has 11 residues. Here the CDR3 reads CASNKFGEQFF. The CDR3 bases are TGTGCCAGTAATAAGTTCGGAGAGCAGTTCTTC.

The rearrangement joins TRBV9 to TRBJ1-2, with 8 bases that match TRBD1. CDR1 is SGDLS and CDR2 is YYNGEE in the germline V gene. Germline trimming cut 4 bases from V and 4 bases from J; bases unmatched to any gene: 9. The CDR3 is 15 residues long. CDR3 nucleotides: TGTGCCAGCAGCCCTGAAGGACAGGGCACCTATGGCTACACCTTC. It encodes CASSPEGQGTYGYTF.

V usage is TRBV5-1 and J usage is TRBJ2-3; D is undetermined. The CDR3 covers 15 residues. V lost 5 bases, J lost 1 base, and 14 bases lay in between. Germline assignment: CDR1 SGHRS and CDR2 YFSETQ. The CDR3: CASRRLGRGTDTQYF. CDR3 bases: TGCGCCAGCAGACGCTTAGGGCGAGGCACAGATACGCAGTATTTT. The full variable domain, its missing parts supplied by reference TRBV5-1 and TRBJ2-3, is KAGVTQTPRYLIKTRGQQVTLSCSPISGHRSVSWYQQTPGQGLQFLFEYFSETQRNKGNFPGRFSGRQFSNSRSEMNVSTLELGDSALYLCASRRLGRGTDTQYFGPGTRLTVL.

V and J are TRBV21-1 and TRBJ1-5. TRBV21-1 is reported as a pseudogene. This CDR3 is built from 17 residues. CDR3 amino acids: CASSKNVCRSSNQPQHF. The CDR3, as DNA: TGTGCCAGCAGCAAAAATGTTTGCAGGAGCAGCAATCAGCCCCAGCATTTT.

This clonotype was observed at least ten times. This CDR3 reads CASSPGTGRDGYTF. CDR3 DNA: TGTGCCAGCAGCCCCGGGACAGGTCGAGATGGCTACACCTTC. J is TRBJ1-2 and V is TRBV3-1; 8 bases are shared with TRBD1. With 4 bases clipped from V and 6 bases from J, the junction kept 7 bases outside the gene matches. Germline CDR1 and CDR2: LGHDT and YNNKEL (reference sequence). This CDR3 is 14 amino acids long.

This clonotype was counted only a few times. CDR3 DNA sequence: TGCAGCGGCGGGGGGACAGGGTCCCGAGGCACTGAAGCTTTCTTT. The encoded protein is CSGGGTGSRGTEAFF. J is TRBJ1-1 and V is TRBV29-1; 9 nucleotides agree with TRBD1. The germline gives CDR1 SQVTM, CDR2 ANQGSEA. The CDR3 has 15 amino acids. The ends lost 7 bases at V and 4 bases at J; junction bases unmatched: 13.

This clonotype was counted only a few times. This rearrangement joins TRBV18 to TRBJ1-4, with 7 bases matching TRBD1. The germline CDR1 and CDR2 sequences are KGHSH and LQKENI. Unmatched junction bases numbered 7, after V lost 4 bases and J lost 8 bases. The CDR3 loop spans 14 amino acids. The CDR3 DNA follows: TGTGCCAGCTCACGCCTGACAGGGTGGGAAAAACTGTTTTTT. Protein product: CASSRLTGWEKLFF.

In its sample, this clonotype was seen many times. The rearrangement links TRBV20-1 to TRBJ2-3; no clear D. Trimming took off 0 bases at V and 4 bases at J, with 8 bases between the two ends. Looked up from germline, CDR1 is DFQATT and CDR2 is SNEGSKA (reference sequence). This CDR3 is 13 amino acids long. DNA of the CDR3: TGCAGTGCTAGAGATCCCTCCCCAGATACGCAGTATTTT. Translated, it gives CSARDPSPDTQYF.

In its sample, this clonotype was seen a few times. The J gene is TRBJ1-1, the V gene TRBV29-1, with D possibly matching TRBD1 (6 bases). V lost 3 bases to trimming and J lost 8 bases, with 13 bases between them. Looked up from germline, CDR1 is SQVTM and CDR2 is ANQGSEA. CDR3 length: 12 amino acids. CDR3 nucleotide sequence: TGCAGCGTTGACCCTGGGGGGCGGGAAGCTTTCTTT. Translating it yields CSVDPGGREAFF. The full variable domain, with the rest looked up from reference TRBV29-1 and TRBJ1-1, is SAVISQKPSRDICQRGTSLTIQCQVDSQVTMMFWYRQQPGQSLTLIATANQGSEATYESGFVIDKFPISRPNLTFSTLTVSNMSPEDSSIYLCSVDPGGREAFFGQGTRLTVV.

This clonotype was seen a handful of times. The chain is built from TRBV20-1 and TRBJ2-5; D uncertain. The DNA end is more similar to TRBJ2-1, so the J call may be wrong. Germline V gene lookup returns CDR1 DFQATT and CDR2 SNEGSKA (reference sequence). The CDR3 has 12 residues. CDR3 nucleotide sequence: TGCAGTGCTAGGTCGGTATACAATGAGCAGTTCTTC. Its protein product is CSARSVYNEQFF.

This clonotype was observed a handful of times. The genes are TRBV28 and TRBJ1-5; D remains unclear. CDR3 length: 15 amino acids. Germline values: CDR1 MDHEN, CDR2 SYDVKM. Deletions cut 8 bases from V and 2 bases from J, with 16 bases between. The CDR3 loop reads CASSGSPHGNQPQHF. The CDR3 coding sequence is TGTGCCAGCTCGGGCAGCCCCCACGGCAATCAGCCCCAGCATTTT. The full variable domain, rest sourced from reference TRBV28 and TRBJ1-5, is DVKVTQSSRYLVKRTGEKVFLECVQDMDHENMFWYRQDPGLGLRLIYFSYDVKMKEKGDIPEGYSVSREKKERFSLILESASTNQTSMYLCASSGSPHGNQPQHFGDGTRLSIL.

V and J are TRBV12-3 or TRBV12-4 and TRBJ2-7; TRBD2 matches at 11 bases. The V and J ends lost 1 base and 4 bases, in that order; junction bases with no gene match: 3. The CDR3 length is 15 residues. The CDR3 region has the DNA TGTGCCAGCAGTTTAGGACTAGCGGGAAGGTACGAGCAGTACGTC. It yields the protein CASSLGLAGRYEQYV.

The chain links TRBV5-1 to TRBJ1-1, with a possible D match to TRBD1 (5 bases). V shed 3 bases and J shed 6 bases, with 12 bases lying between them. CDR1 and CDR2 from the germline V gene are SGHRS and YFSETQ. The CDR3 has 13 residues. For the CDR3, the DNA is TGCGCCAGCAGCTCCATTGGGGGGGCTGAAGCTTTCTTT. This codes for CASSSIGGAEAFF.

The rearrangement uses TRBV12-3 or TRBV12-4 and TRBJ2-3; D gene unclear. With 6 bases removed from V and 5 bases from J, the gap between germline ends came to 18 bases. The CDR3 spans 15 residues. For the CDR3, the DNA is TGTGCCAGCAGACCTTCTACTGGCATGGGAGATACGCAGTATTTT. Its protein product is CASRPSTGMGDTQYF.

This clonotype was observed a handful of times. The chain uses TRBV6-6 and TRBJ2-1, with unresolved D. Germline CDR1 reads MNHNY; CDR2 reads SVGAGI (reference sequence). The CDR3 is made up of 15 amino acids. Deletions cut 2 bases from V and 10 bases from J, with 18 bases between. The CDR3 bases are TGTGCCAGCAGTTACGGCCTACCCTTGCCCGAGGAGCAGTTCTTC. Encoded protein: CASSYGLPLPEEQFF.

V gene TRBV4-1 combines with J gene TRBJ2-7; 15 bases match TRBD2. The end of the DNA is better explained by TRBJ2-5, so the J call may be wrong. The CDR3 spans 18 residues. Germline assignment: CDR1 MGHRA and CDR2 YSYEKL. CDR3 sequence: CASSQDGGLAGGQETQYF. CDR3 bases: TGCGCCAGCAGCCAAGATGGAGGACTAGCGGGGGGGCAAGAGACCCAGTACTTC.

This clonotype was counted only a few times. Written as DNA, the CDR3 is TGTGCCAGCAGTTACAAGTTAACCTACGAGCAGTACTTC. Translation gives CASSYKLTYEQYF. This chain connects TRBV6-5 to TRBJ2-5; D gene unclear. The DNA end favors TRBJ2-7, so the J call may be wrong. CDR3 length: 13 amino acids. CDR1 is MNHEY and CDR2 is SVGAGI in the germline V gene.

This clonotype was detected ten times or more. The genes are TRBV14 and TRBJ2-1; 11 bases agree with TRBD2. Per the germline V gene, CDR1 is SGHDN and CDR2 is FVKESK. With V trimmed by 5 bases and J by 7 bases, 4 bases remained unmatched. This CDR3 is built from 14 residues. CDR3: CASSGTSGRNEQFF. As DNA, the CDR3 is TGTGCCAGCAGCGGCACTAGCGGGAGAAATGAGCAGTTCTTC.